A selection of T cell receptor beta chains follows, all from one sample in a study of beta chain features in type 1 diabetes. Produced via immunoSEQ multiplex PCR; TCRdb's table is partial and in-frame only. Counted here are under 850,000 clones, 13% occurring once; the ten biggest clones make up 0.02% to 0.025%. The sample consisted of naive CD4+ T cells from blood. The receptors stem from a man between 18 and 29 years old with type 1 diabetes. Both conserved end residues are trimmed from each CDR3. Fields, in order: J gene, D gene, V gene, CDR3 protein. D genes are given only for firm matches.

J gene: TRBJ1-4
D gene: TRBD1
V gene: TRBV10-3
CDR3 protein: AISPGQGREKLF

J gene: TRBJ1-5
D gene: -
V gene: TRBV7-9
CDR3 protein: ASSSQGPQH

J gene: TRBJ2-7
D gene: -
V gene: TRBV10-3
CDR3 protein: AISEGTSYEQY

J gene: TRBJ2-5
D gene: -
V gene: TRBV10-3
CDR3 protein: AISESGLLQETQY

J gene: TRBJ2-7
D gene: -
V gene: TRBV5-1
CDR3 protein: ASSLGGVTYEQY

J gene: TRBJ2-3
D gene: TRBD2
V gene: TRBV25-1
CDR3 protein: ASSEWTSGTDTQY

J gene: TRBJ1-1
D gene: -
V gene: TRBV7-3
CDR3 protein: ASSPQGGNTEAF

J gene: TRBJ2-6
D gene: TRBD1
V gene: TRBV29-1
CDR3 protein: SVDDRVDGANVLT

J gene: TRBJ2-1
D gene: TRBD1
V gene: TRBV9
CDR3 protein: ASSVVTGEQF

J gene: TRBJ1-3
D gene: TRBD1
V gene: TRBV7-9
CDR3 protein: ASSSRRGQGGFGNTIY

J gene: TRBJ1-4
D gene: -
V gene: TRBV29-1
CDR3 protein: SVGPGAYNEKLF

J gene: TRBJ2-1
D gene: TRBD2
V gene: TRBV19
CDR3 protein: ATASGALGNEQF

J gene: TRBJ1-6
D gene: -
V gene: TRBV9
CDR3 protein: ASSVADTLSPLH

J gene: TRBJ2-3
D gene: -
V gene: TRBV6-1
CDR3 protein: ASSEVPPPDTQY

J gene: TRBJ1-4
D gene: -
V gene: TRBV6-5
CDR3 protein: ASSDRANEKLF

J gene: TRBJ2-1
D gene: TRBD2
V gene: TRBV6-5
CDR3 protein: ASSYTLAGESLEQF

J gene: TRBJ2-2
D gene: -
V gene: TRBV30
CDR3 protein: AWSVGGEVGELF

J gene: TRBJ1-3
D gene: -
V gene: TRBV4-1
CDR3 protein: ASSQVVRNTIY

J gene: TRBJ1-5
D gene: -
V gene: TRBV30
CDR3 protein: AWRGQPNQPQH

J gene: TRBJ2-3
D gene: -
V gene: TRBV5-4
CDR3 protein: ASSFAVSSSTDTQY

J gene: TRBJ1-4
D gene: TRBD1
V gene: TRBV7-2
CDR3 protein: ASSMRQGGKLF

J gene: TRBJ1-1
D gene: -
V gene: TRBV2
CDR3 protein: ASNYPEESKAF

J gene: TRBJ1-5
D gene: -
V gene: TRBV18
CDR3 protein: ASSPNRESNQPQH

J gene: TRBJ2-2
D gene: -
V gene: TRBV5-4
CDR3 protein: ASSLPRPNTGELF

J gene: TRBJ2-7
D gene: -
V gene: TRBV5-1
CDR3 protein: ASSLGVGGGGSSYEQY

J gene: TRBJ2-3
D gene: -
V gene: TRBV5-1
CDR3 protein: ASSLVTADTQY

J gene: TRBJ1-5
D gene: TRBD1
V gene: TRBV14
CDR3 protein: ASSQPGQGINQPQH

J gene: TRBJ2-7
D gene: -
V gene: TRBV6-1
CDR3 protein: ASPPWGWEPYEQY

J gene: TRBJ2-3
D gene: -
V gene: TRBV5-6
CDR3 protein: ASSLAKGAKGDTQY

J gene: TRBJ1-2
D gene: -
V gene: TRBV30
CDR3 protein: AWSVQANNYGYT

J gene: TRBJ1-4
D gene: -
V gene: TRBV30
CDR3 protein: AWSVEGANEKLF

J gene: TRBJ1-5
D gene: -
V gene: TRBV4-1
CDR3 protein: ASSQEGSNQPQH

J gene: TRBJ2-7
D gene: -
V gene: TRBV7-9
CDR3 protein: ASSGTGYEQY

J gene: TRBJ2-5
D gene: TRBD1
V gene: TRBV5-1
CDR3 protein: ASTTGTGWQTQY

J gene: TRBJ1-1
D gene: TRBD1
V gene: TRBV2
CDR3 protein: ASRDDRGKGNTEAF

J gene: TRBJ2-1
D gene: TRBD1
V gene: TRBV10-3
CDR3 protein: AISVGTGNNEQF

J gene: TRBJ1-1
D gene: -
V gene: TRBV19
CDR3 protein: ASSPISQGNTEAF

J gene: TRBJ2-5
D gene: -
V gene: TRBV5-4
CDR3 protein: ASRAGRGETQY

J gene: TRBJ2-5
D gene: -
V gene: TRBV10-3
CDR3 protein: AISESRLETQY

J gene: TRBJ2-1
D gene: -
V gene: TRBV18
CDR3 protein: ASSPTGVSFDNEQF

J gene: TRBJ2-5
D gene: -
V gene: TRBV2
CDR3 protein: ASSQLGALGGETQY

J gene: TRBJ2-3
D gene: TRBD2
V gene: TRBV6-1
CDR3 protein: ASSDPISGDTDTQY

J gene: TRBJ1-1
D gene: -
V gene: TRBV7-8
CDR3 protein: ASMIGRWYTEAF

J gene: TRBJ2-7
D gene: -
V gene: TRBV7-9
CDR3 protein: ASTYYRESSYEQY

J gene: TRBJ2-2
D gene: -
V gene: TRBV6-5
CDR3 protein: ASSYYQNTGELF

J gene: TRBJ2-2
D gene: -
V gene: TRBV10-3
CDR3 protein: AISEVPRNTGELF

J gene: TRBJ2-1
D gene: -
V gene: TRBV4-2
CDR3 protein: ASTRSEGQPGEQF

J gene: TRBJ1-1
D gene: TRBD1
V gene: TRBV29-1
CDR3 protein: SAWDRGTEAF

J gene: TRBJ2-5
D gene: TRBD1
V gene: TRBV5-1
CDR3 protein: ASSAGQVQETQY